The present TCR beta chain was sequenced within a study of OX40 agonist ivuxolimab in advanced cancers. Overall study: Patients received the agonistic anti-OX40 (CD134) antibody ivuxolimab.

Data came from immunoSEQ multiplex PCR; TCRdb stores just in-frame clones and leaves some out. The table shows around 60,000 clones, with nearly 95% occurring only once. Deletions cut 4 bases from V and 1 base from J, with 13 bases between. This CDR3 contains 15 residues. Germline V lookup: CDR1 LNHDA, CDR2 SQIVND (reference sequence). The material was CD4+ or CD8+ T cells sorted from blood, obtained in a trial of the OX40 agonist ivuxolimab. The chain links TRBV19 to TRBJ1-1; perhaps TRBD1 as D (6 bases). This clonotype was obtained from an adult with an advanced solid tumor such as melanoma, head and neck, liver or kidney cancer. The CDR3 region is CASSTRQDPNTEAFF. The CDR3 coding sequence is TGTGCCAGTAGTACGCGACAGGACCCGAACACTGAAGCTTTCTTT. The full variable domain, its missing parts supplied by reference TRBV19 and TRBJ1-1, is DGGITQSPKYLFRKEGQNVTLSCEQNLNHDAMYWYRQDPGQGLRLIYYSQIVNDFQKGDIAEGYSVSREKKESFPLTVTSAQKNPTAFYLCASSTRQDPNTEAFFGQGTRLTVV.